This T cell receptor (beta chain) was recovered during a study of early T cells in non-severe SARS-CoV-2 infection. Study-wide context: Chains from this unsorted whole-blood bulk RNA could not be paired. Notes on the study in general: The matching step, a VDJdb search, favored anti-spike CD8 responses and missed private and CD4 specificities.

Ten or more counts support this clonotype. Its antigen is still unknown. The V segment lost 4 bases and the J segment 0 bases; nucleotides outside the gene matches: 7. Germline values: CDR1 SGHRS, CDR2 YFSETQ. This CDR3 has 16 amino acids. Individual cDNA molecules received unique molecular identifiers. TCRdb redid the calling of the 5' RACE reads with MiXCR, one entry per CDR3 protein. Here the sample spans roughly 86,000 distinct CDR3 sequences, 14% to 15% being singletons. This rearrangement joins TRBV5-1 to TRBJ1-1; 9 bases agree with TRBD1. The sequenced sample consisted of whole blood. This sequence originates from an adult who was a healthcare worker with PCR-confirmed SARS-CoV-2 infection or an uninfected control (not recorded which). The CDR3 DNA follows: TGCGCCAGCAGCGAAGGGACAGGGCTTCTGAACACTGAAGCTTTCTTT. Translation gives CASSEGTGLLNTEAFF. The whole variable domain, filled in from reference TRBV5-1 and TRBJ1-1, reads KAGVTQTPRYLIKTRGQQVTLSCSPISGHRSVSWYQQTPGQGLQFLFEYFSETQRNKGNFPGRFSGRQFSNSRSEMNVSTLELGDSALYLCASSEGTGLLNTEAFFGQGTRLTVV.